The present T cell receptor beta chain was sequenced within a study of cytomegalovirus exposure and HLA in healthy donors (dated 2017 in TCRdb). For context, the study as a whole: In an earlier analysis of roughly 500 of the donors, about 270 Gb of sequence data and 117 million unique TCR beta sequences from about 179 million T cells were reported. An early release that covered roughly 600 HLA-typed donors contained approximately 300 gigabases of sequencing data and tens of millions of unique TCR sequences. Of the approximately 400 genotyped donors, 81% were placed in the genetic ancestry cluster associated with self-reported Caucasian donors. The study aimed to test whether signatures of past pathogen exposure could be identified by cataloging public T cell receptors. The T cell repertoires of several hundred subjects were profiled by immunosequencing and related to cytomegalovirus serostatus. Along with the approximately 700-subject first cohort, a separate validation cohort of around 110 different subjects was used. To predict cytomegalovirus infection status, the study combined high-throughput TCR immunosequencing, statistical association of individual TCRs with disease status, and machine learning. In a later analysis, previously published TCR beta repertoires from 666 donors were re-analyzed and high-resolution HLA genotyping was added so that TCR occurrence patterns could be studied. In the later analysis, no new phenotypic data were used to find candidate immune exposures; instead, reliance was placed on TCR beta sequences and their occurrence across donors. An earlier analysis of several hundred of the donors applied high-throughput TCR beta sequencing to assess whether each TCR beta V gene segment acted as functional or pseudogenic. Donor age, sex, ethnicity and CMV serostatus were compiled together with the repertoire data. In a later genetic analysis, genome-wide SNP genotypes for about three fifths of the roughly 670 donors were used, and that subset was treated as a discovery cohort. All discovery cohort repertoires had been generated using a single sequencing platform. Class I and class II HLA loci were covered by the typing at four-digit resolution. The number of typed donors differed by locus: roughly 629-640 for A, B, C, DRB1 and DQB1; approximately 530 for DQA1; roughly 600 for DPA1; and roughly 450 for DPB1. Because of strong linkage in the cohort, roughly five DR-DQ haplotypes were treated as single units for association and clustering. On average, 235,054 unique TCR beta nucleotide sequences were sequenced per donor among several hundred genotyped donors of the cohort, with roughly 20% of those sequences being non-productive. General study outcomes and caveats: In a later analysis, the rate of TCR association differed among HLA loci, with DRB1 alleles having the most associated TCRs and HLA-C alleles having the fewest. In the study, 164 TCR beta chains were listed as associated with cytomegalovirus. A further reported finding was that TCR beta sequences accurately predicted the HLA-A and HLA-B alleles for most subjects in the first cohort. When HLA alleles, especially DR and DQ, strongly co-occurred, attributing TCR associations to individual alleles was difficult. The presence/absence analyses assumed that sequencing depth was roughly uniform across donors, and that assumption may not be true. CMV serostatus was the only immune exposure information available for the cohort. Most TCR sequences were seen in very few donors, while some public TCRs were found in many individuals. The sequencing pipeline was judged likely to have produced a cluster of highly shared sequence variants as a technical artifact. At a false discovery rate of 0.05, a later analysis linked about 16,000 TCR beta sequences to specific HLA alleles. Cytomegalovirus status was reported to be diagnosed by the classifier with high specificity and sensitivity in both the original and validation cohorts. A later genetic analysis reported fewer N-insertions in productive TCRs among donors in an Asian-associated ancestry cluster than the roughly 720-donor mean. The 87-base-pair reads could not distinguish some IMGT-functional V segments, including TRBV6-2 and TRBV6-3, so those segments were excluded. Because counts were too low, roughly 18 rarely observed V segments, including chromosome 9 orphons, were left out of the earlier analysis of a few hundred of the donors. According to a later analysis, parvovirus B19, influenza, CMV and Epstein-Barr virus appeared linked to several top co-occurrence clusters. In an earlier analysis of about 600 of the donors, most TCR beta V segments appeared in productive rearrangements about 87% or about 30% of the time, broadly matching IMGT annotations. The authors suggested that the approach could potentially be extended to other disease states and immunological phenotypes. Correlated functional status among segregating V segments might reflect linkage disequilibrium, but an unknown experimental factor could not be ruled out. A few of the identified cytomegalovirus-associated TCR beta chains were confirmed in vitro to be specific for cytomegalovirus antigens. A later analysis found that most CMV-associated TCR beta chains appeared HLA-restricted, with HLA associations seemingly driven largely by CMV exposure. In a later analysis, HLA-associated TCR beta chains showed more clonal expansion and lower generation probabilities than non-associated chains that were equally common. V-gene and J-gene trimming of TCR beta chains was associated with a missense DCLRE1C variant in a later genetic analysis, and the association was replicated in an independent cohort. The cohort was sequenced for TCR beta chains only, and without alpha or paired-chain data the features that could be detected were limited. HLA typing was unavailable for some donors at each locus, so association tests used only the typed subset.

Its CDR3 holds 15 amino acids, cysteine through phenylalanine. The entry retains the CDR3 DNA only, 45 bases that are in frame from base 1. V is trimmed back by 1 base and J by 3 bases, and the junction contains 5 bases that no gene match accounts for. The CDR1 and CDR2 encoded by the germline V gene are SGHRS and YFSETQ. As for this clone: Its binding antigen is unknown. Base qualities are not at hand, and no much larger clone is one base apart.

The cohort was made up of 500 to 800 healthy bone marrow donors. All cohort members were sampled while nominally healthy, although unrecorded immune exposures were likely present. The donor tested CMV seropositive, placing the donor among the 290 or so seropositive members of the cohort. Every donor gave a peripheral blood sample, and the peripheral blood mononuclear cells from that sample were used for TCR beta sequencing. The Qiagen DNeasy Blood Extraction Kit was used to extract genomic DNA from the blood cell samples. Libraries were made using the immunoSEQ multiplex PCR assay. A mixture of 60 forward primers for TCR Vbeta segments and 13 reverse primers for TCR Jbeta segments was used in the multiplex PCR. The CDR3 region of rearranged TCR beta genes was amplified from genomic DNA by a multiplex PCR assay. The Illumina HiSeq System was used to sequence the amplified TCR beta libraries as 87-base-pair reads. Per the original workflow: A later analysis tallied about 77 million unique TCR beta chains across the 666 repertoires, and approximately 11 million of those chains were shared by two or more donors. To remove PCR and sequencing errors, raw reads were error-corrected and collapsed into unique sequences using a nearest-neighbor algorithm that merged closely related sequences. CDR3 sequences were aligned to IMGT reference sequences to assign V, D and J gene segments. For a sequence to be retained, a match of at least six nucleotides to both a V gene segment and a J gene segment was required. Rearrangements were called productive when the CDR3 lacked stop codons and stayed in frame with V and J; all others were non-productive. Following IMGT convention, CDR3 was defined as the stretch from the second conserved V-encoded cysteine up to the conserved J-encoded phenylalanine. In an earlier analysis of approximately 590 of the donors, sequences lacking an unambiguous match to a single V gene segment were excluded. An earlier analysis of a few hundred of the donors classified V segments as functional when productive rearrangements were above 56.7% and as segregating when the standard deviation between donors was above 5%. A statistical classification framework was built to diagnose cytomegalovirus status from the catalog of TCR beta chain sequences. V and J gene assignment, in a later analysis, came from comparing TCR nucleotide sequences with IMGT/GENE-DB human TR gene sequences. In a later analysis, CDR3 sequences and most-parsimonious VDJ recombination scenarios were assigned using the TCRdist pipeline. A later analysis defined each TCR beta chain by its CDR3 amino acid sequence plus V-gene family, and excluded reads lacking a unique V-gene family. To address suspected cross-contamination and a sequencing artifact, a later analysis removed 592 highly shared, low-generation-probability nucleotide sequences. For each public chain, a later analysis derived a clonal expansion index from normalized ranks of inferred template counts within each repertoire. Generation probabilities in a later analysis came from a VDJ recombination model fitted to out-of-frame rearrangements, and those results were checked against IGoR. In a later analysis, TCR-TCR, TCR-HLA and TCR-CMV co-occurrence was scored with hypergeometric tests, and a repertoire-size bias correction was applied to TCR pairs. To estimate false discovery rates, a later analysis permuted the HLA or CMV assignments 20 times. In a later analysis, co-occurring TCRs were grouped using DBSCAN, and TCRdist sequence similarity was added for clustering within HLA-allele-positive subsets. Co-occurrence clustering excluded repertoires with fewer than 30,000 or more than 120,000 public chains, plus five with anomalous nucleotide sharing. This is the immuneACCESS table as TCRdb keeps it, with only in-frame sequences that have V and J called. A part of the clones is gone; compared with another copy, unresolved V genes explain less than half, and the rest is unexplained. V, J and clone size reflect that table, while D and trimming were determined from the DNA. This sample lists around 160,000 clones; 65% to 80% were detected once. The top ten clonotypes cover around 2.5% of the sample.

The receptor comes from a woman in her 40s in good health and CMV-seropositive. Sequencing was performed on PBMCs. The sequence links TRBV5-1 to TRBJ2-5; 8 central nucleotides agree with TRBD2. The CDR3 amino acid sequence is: CASSLRGTSEETQYF. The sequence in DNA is TGCGCCAGCAGCTTGCGAGGGACTAGTGAAGAGACCCAGTACTTC.